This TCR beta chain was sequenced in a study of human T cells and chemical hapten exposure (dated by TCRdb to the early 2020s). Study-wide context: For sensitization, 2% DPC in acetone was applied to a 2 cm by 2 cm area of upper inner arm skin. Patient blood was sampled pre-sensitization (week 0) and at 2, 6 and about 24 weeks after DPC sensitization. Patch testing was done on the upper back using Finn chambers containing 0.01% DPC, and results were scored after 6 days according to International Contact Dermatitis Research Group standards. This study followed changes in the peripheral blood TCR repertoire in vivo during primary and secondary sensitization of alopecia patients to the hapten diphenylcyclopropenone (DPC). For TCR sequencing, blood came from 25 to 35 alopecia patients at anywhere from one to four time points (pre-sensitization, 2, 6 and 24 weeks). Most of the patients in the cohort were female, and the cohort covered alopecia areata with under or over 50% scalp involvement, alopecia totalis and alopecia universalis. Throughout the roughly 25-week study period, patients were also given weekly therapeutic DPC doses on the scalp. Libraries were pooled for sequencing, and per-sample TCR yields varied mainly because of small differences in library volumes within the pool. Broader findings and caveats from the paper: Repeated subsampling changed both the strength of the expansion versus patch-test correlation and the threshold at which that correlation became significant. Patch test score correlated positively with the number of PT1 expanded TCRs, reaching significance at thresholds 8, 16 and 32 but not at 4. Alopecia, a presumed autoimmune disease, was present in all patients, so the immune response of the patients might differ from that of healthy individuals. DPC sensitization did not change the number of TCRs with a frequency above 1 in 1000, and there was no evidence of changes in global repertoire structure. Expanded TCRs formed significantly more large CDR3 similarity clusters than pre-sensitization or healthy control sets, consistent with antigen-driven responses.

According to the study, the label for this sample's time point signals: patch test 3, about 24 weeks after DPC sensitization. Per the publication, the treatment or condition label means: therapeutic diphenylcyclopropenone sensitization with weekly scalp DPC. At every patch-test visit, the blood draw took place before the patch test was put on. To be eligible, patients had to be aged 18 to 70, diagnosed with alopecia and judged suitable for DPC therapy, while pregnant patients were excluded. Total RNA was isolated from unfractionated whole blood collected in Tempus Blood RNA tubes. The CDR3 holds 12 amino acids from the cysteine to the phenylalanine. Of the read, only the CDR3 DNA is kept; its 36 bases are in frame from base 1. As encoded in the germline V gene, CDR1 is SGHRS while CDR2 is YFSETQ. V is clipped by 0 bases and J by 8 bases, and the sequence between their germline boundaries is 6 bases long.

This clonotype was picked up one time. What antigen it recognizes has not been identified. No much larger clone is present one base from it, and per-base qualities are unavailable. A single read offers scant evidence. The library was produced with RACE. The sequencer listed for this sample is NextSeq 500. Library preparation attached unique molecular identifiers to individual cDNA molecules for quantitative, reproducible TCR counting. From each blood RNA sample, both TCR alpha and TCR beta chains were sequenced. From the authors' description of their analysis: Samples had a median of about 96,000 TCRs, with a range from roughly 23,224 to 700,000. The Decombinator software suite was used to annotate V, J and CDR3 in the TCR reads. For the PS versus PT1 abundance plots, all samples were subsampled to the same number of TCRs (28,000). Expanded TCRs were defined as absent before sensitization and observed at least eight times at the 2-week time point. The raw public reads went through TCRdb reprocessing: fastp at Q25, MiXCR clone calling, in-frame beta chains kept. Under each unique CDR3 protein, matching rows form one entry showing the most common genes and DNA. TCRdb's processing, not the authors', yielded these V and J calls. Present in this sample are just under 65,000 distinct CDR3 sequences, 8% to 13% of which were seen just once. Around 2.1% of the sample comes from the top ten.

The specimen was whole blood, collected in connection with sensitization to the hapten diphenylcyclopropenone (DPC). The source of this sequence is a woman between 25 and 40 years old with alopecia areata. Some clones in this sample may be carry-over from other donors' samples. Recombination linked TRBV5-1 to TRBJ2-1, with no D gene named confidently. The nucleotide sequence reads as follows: TGCGCCAGCAGCTTGGGCTTCCATGAGCAGTTCTTC. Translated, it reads CASSLGFHEQFF.